This TCR beta chain was identified in a study of T cell repertoires in cytomegalovirus infection. About the research overall: A matching HLA type, together with CMV infection, was signaled by public TCR beta signatures.

Study-wide points: Cumulative frequency of public TCR beta families picked out carriers of CMV plus the relevant HLA. Predominance within the ex vivo response was attributable to HLA-C-restricted CMV-specific TCR beta clonotypes.

Comment on this clonotype: Its antigen remains unidentified.

The length of the CDR3 is 12 residues. CDR1 and CDR2 from the germline V gene are MGHDK and SYGVNS. V gave up 5 bases and J gave up 3 bases, with 7 bases separating them. TCRdb used MiXCR to reprocess the reads, holding one entry per CDR3 protein. The table has some 62,000 distinct CDR3 sequences, roughly a fifth seen once. J is TRBJ1-2 and V is TRBV25-1, with D possibly being TRBD1 (5 bases). The sequences come from CD8+ T cells from cultured PBMCs, collected from culture after CMV antigen stimulation. The sequence was collected from a human donor in good health (CMV status not recorded). Some clones in this sample may be carry-over from other donors' samples. CDR3 loop: CASSKGHYGYTF. Here the CDR3 DNA reads TGTGCCAGCAGTAAGGGGCACTATGGCTACACCTTC.